These 8 T cell receptor beta chains were sequenced from one sample in a study of cytomegalovirus exposure and HLA in healthy donors. Primers for the PCR totalled 60 Vbeta and 13 Jbeta. The data were produced by immunoSEQ multiplex PCR, yet TCRdb's version contains in-frame clones alone and is incomplete. This table holds some 76,000 clones, 78% found once. Sequencing input: PBMCs. These receptors were collected from a woman aged 40 to 49 in good health and CMV-seropositive.

In its sample, this clone was seen a few times. The rearrangement joins TRBV6-1 to TRBJ1-5, with 12 nucleotides matching TRBD1. Germline lookup yields CDR1 MNHNS and CDR2 SASEGT. The V gene end was trimmed by 6 bases and the J gene end by 5 bases; junction bases not matched to a gene: 5. The CDR3 runs 15 residues. In DNA form, the CDR3 reads TGTGCCAGCAGAAGGGACAGGGGGCGTTATCAGCCCCAGCATTTT. It codes for CASRRDRGRYQPQHF.

The chain employs TRBV27 and TRBJ1-1; D possibly corresponds to TRBD1 (5 bases). Germline CDR1 reads MNHEY; CDR2 reads SMNVEV (reference sequence). The CDR3 extends over 13 amino acids. The V end was cut by 6 bases, the J end by 10 bases, with 18 bases between. The CDR3 DNA reads TGTGCCAGCAGGGGGGGGAGCCGGCGAGGAGCTTTCTTT. This gives the protein CASRGGSRRGAFF.

Of note for this clone: The sample has other DNA sequences that encode this CDR3 too. V gene TRBV10-3 combines with J gene TRBJ1-3; D ambiguous. The germline V gene encodes CDR1 ENHRY and CDR2 SYGVKD. The V and J ends lost 8 bases and 1 base respectively, with 12 bases between them. The CDR3 sequence is 14 residues long. CDR3 loop: CAIQSEGSGNTIYF. CDR3 nucleotide sequence: TGTGCCATCCAATCGGAGGGTTCTGGAAACACCATATATTTT.

This chain uses TRBV19 with TRBJ1-2, with D unresolved. V gave up 7 bases and J gave up 2 bases, with 8 bases separating them. The CDR3 sequence is 12 residues long. CDR1 and CDR2 from the germline V gene are LNHDA and SQIVND (reference sequence). In DNA form, the CDR3 reads TGTGCCAGTAATTGGCAGAACTATGGCTACACCTTC. Translated, it gives CASNWQNYGYTF.

This clone was observed a handful of times. This chain connects TRBV5-5 to TRBJ2-7; weak D call: TRBD2 (6 bases). The CDR3 loop spans 13 amino acids. Between the trimmed V and J ends, which lost 3 bases and 7 bases, there was a span of 14 bases. Germline V gene sequence: CDR1 SGHKS, CDR2 YYEKEE (reference sequence). As DNA, the CDR3 is TGTGCCAGCAGCTGGGGGGTTACGGGAGAGCAGTACTTC. Translating gives CASSWGVTGEQYF.

V is TRBV28 and J is TRBJ1-4; D perhaps matches TRBD1 (5 bases). V gave up 5 bases and J gave up 3 bases, with 13 bases separating them. Germline V gene data show CDR1 as MDHEN and CDR2 as SYDVKM. This CDR3 comprises 15 residues. This CDR3 is CASSPSGLSNEKLFF. The CDR3 bases are TGTGCCAGCAGTCCTTCGGGACTGTCTAATGAAAAACTGTTTTTT.

This clone came up a few times. This chain joins TRBV4-2 and TRBJ2-5; 9 nucleotides align to TRBD2. J was trimmed by 4 bases and V by 4 bases; bases with no gene match: 16. The CDR3 has 18 amino acids. Germline lookup yields CDR1 LGHNA and CDR2 YNFKEQ. The CDR3: CASSPTPGLASKGETQYF. CDR3 nucleotides: TGTGCCAGCAGCCCCACCCCGGGACTAGCAAGTAAGGGAGAGACCCAGTACTTC.

The V and J genes are TRBV6-5 and TRBJ2-7, with TRBD2 as a possible D gene (5 bases). This CDR3 comprises 11 residues. Looked up from germline, CDR1 is MNHEY and CDR2 is SVGAGI. Deletions cut 5 bases from V and 7 bases from J, with 9 bases between. CDR3 sequence: CASSAGREQYF. For the CDR3, the DNA is TGTGCCAGCAGTGCGGGCAGGGAGCAGTACTTC.